This TCR beta chain was recorded in a study of tissue T cells after allogeneic stem cell transplantation (dated by TCRdb to about 2022). The study in broad terms: Every GVHD patient received a graft from a donor; several grafts were unmodified and three were CD34-selected to deplete T cells. On the human side, the study was prospective and observational, with no blinding or randomization. When multiple samples of a tissue existed, pathologist review of H&E sections prioritized samples with histologically apparent lymphocytes for sequencing. The study profiled TCR beta repertoires in many tissues obtained from research autopsies of patients with and without GVHD, and also in mouse models of GVHD.

The library was obtained by the immunoSEQ multiplex PCR assay. Adaptive Biotechnologies performed TCRbeta CDR3 sequencing at survey depth and reported CDR3 sequences, V/J genes, productive frequency, and template counts. Amplification of TCR beta CDR3 regions started from genomic DNA instead of RNA. The authors' pipeline ran thus. Jensen-Shannon divergence served to quantify pairwise repertoire overlap between tissues, with 0 meaning identical and 1 meaning complete divergence. Based on pairwise JSD values, tissues were grouped by single-linkage agglomerative hierarchical clustering, and the results were shown as dendrograms. GLIPH2 was run on all patient samples with simulation_depth 1000, kmer_min_depth 3 and cdr3_length_cutoff 8, and groups with more than two unique CDR3s were retained. In a standardized tissue-overlap score, Jaccard GLIPH-group overlap across patients was extrapolated to a standard repertoire size of 1000 clones. Linear mixed-effect models, with tissue included as a fixed effect and individual included as a random effect, were used to assess associations of diversity with clinical or experimental variables. The table comes from immuneACCESS by way of TCRdb, which keeps in-frame sequences with V and J called. Part of the clones is missing from these tables; in studies checked, under half for an unresolved V gene and the rest for unknown reasons. From that table come the V and J calls and clone size; the DNA was used to work out D and trimming. The table for this sample lists some 3,100 clones; about three fifths of them were counted only once. Jointly, the top ten make up approximately 23% of the sample.

The sample's time point, from its label and the paper: human tissue collected at research (rapid) autopsy. Over an approximately 3-year period, seven or eight adult allo-HCT recipients with steroid-refractory GVHD were prospectively enrolled in a research-autopsy study. All GVHD patients had gastrointestinal GVHD and received several lines of GVHD-directed therapy; about five also had skin involvement. Autopsy tissues included GI sites from esophagus to rectum, liver, skin and lymphoid organs including spleen, after a median post-mortem interval of roughly 9.5 hours. Autopsy specimens were bisected, with one portion flash-frozen in liquid nitrogen and the rest formalin-fixed; GI outer muscle layers were removed. Genomic DNA was extracted from frozen tissues using the Mag-Bind Blood & Tissue DNA HDQ 96 Kit on a Chemagic 360 or the DNeasy Blood & Tissue Kit. Extracted DNA was further purified with the Genomic DNA Clean & Concentrator-25 kit because of concern about red blood cell contamination.

A note on this clone: Its antigen is unknown. The sample holds no much larger clone one base away, and base qualities are not on file.

The paper as a whole reports these results and caveats: Within patients, how anatomically similar tissues were was a major factor shaping TCR repertoire composition, regardless of disease or transplant status. Only a few T cell clones appeared in more than one patient, yet motif-based clustering showed tissue-specific repertoire signatures that were shared between patients. Sampling depth was acknowledged as a limitation, and the patient cohort was both small and clinically heterogeneous. In both patients and mice, only a limited portion of the TCR repertoire detected in tissues was captured by blood and spleen T cells. The study did not establish which tissue TCRs were alloreactive or antigen-specific, and some clones may have been host cells that persisted.

Counted from cysteine to phenylalanine, this CDR3 has 16 amino acids. The kept DNA is CDR3 alone, 48 bases in frame from the first base. CDR1 and CDR2 (PRHDT, FYEKMQ) derive from the germline V gene (reference sequence). V and J are trimmed by 2 bases and 1 base, and the gene matches miss 6 bases of the junction. The receptor was derived from a male patient of 60 years or more with steroid-refractory graft-versus-host disease after an allogeneic stem cell transplant. Some T cells may be donor cells from the graft after a transplant. Sequenced here: jejunal tissue, sampled at autopsy. Here the chain combines TRBV13 and TRBJ2-5; 8 bases in the middle match TRBD2. The CDR3 loop reads CASSLKLAGTQETQYF. The nucleotides read TGTGCCAGCAGCTTAAAATTAGCGGGGACCCAAGAGACCCAGTACTTC.